One and the same sample provided the 20 T cell receptor beta chains below, sequenced in a study of T cells after yellow fever vaccination. MiXCR, applied by TCRdb to the 5' RACE reads, yields one record per CDR3 protein. The data show just over 250,000 distinct CDR3 sequences, approximately 5.2% seen once. The sample here was CD4+ T cells sorted from PBMCs, taken on the day of the yellow fever booster vaccination. These receptors were collected from a man aged 18 to 29 who received the YFV17D yellow fever vaccine.

This clonotype was recorded many times. The genes are TRBV4-3 and TRBJ2-3; 7 bases map to TRBD2. CDR3 size: 14 residues. Germline CDR1 reads LGHNA; CDR2 reads YSLEER. V trimming: 7 bases; J trimming: 4 bases; junction bases outside the gene matches: 8. The CDR3 DNA follows: TGCGCCAGCAATAAGCGGGGAGTAGCAGATACGCAGTATTTT. Translated, it gives CASNKRGVADTQYF.

This clonotype was seen at least ten times. The CDR3 loop reads CASSLRQGETQYF. The CDR3 region has the DNA TGTGCCAGCAGCTTACGGCAGGGAGAGACCCAGTACTTC. This rearrangement joins TRBV7-2 to TRBJ2-5; a possible D gene is TRBD1 (5 bases). V lost 2 bases, J lost 4 bases, and 8 bases lay in between. Germline CDR1 SGHTA, CDR2 FQGNSA. CDR3 size: 13 residues.

This clonotype was found many times. The gene calls are TRBV20-1 and TRBJ2-5; no reliable D call. Germline V CDR1 and CDR2: DFQATT, SNEGSKA (reference sequence). Trimming took off 4 bases at V and 2 bases at J, with 11 bases between the two ends. The CDR3 sequence is 13 residues long. The CDR3 sequence: CSAIRPPQETQYF. In DNA form, the CDR3 reads TGCAGTGCTATTAGGCCACCTCAAGAGACCCAGTACTTC.

In this sample, this clonotype turned up a few times. The genes are TRBV18 and TRBJ1-1; possibly TRBD1 for D (5 bases). The CDR3 is 14 residues long. Trimming removed 5 bases from V and 8 bases from J, with 18 bases in between. CDR1 and CDR2 (germline): KGHSH, LQKENI. The DNA for the CDR3 is TGTGCCAGCTCATTAGTTACAAAGGGGTTCGAAGCTTTCTTT. This encodes CASSLVTKGFEAFF.

This rearrangement joins TRBV6-2 or TRBV6-3 to TRBJ2-2, with no clear D. The ends were cut back, 4 bases at V and 6 bases at J, with 24 bases in the middle. The germline gives CDR1 MNHEY, CDR2 SVGEGT. This CDR3 contains 18 residues. CDR3 in amino acids: CASSSNTLFGPPAGELFF. CDR3 bases: TGTGCCAGCAGTTCCAACACCTTATTCGGGCCTCCAGCCGGGGAGCTGTTTTTT.

This clonotype appeared a few times. The J gene is TRBJ2-7, the V gene TRBV20-1; no clear D. Trimming stripped 5 bases from V and 9 bases from J, with 5 bases between. CDR1 DFQATT and CDR2 SNEGSKA come from the germline V gene (reference sequence). This CDR3 contains 8 residues. CDR3 loop: CSAAGQYF. The CDR3, as DNA: TGCAGTGCTGCCGGGCAGTACTTC.

The table lists this clonotype with many counts. This sequence joins TRBV6-6 and TRBJ2-5, with 10 bases that match TRBD2. V gave up 5 bases and J gave up 8 bases; unmatched junction bases: 8. This CDR3 is 14 amino acids long. Per germline, CDR1 MNHNY and CDR2 SVGAGI (reference sequence). CDR3 protein: CASSQRTSGDTQYF. For the CDR3, the DNA is TGTGCCAGCAGTCAACGGACTAGCGGCGACACCCAGTACTTC.

This clonotype was seen repeatedly, ten times or more. The chain couples TRBV29-1 to TRBJ2-3, with 10 bases that match TRBD2. The V gene's germline CDR1 is SQVTM and CDR2 ANQGSEA. Losses at the gene ends were 4 bases for V and 2 bases for J; bases not matched to a gene: 6. The CDR3 sequence is 15 residues long. DNA of the CDR3: TGCAGCGTTGGGATAGCGGGGGGATACACAGATACGCAGTATTTT. This encodes CSVGIAGGYTDTQYF.

Only a few counts were recorded for this clonotype. The rearrangement joins TRBV10-3 to TRBJ2-3; 8 bases agree with TRBD2. The junction had 12 bases not matched to a gene; V was cut back by 3 bases and J by 4 bases. CDR1 ENHRY and CDR2 SYGVKD come from the germline V gene. The CDR3 totals 17 residues. CDR3 coding DNA: TGTGCCATCAGTGAAGGTGCCGGGGGGGCTGGGGCAGATACGCAGTATTTT. Amino acids: CAISEGAGGAGADTQYF.

This clonotype was seen ten or more times. This sequence joins TRBV18 and TRBJ2-1; D is unclear. Germline V lookup: CDR1 KGHSH, CDR2 LQKENI. V lost 0 bases and J 0 bases, leaving 6 bases between the germline ends. The CDR3 has 15 amino acids. The CDR3 sequence is CASSPPSSSYNEQFF. CDR3 coding DNA: TGTGCCAGCTCACCACCCTCCAGCTCCTACAATGAGCAGTTCTTC.

V and J are TRBV4-3 and TRBJ1-4; 7 nucleotides line up with TRBD1. The CDR3 is made up of 15 amino acids. In germline, CDR1 is LGHNA, CDR2 YSLEER. The V and J ends lost 2 bases and 8 bases, in that order; junction bases with no gene match: 8. The CDR3 is CASSQTPHRGEKLFF. The CDR3 region has the DNA TGCGCCAGCAGCCAAACCCCCCACAGGGGCGAAAAACTGTTTTTT.

This clonotype was counted ten times or more. The chain has TRBV6-5 and TRBJ1-2; D perhaps matches TRBD1 (6 bases). The CDR3 loop spans 11 amino acids. Germline loops: CDR1 MNHEY, CDR2 SVGAGI. Trimming pared 6 bases from V and 6 bases from J, leaving 8 bases between. This chain's CDR3 is CASRGTNGYTF. In DNA form, the CDR3 reads TGTGCCAGCAGAGGGACAAATGGCTACACCTTC.

This clonotype has a count of ten or more. The rearrangement uses TRBV6-6 and TRBJ2-3, with 7 positions matching TRBD2. Germline V gene sequence: CDR1 MNHNY, CDR2 SVGAGI (reference sequence). This CDR3 comprises 13 residues. V lost 8 bases and J lost 1; bases outside the gene matches: 3. This chain's CDR3 is CASEGGGTDTQYF. Written as DNA, the CDR3 is TGTGCCAGCGAGGGAGGGGGCACAGATACGCAGTATTTT.

Ten or more counts support this clonotype. CDR3 residues: CASTPGQSTDTQYF. As DNA, the CDR3 is TGTGCCAGCACACCGGGACAAAGCACAGATACGCAGTATTTT. The J gene is TRBJ2-3, the V gene TRBV7-3, with a weak D call TRBD1 (6 bases). The CDR3 is 14 residues long. V was clipped by 7 bases and J by 0 bases, with 11 bases between them. Germline V gene lookup returns CDR1 SGHTA and CDR2 FQGTGA.

V gene TRBV5-4 combines with J gene TRBJ2-3, with TRBD2 identical over 12 bases. The germline V gene encodes CDR1 SGHNT and CDR2 YYREEE (reference sequence). The CDR3 is 15 residues long. V lost 4 bases and J lost 7; bases outside the gene matches: 7. The CDR3 DNA reads TGTGCCAGCAGCGTAACTAGCGGGGGGACCAATACGCAGTATTTT. Its translation: CASSVTSGGTNTQYF.

The sample holds a few counts of this clonotype. The chain has TRBV6-2 or TRBV6-3 and TRBJ1-5, with a tentative D call TRBD1 (5 bases). The CDR3 loop spans 19 amino acids. Trimming removed 2 bases from V and 1 base from J, with 21 bases in between. In germline, CDR1 is MNHEY, CDR2 SVGEGT. CDR3 in DNA: TGTGCCAGCAGTTACCTGAGACCTGGGACCGGGTGGAGCAATCAGCCCCAGCATTTT. Encoded protein: CASSYLRPGTGWSNQPQHF.

This clonotype has at least ten counts. The gene calls are TRBV5-1 and TRBJ2-3; TRBD2 might be the D (7 bases). The CDR3 sequence is 17 residues long. From germline, CDR1 is SGHRS and CDR2 YFSETQ. V gave up 0 bases and J gave up 0 bases, with 14 bases separating them. CDR3 in amino acids: CASSLDSAGASTDTQYF. For the CDR3, the DNA is TGCGCCAGCAGCTTGGATTCGGCGGGGGCTAGCACAGATACGCAGTATTTT.

This chain uses TRBV11-2 with TRBJ2-1; TRBD1 matches 9 bases. The trim removed 0 bases at V and 7 bases at J, leaving 7 bases unmatched. Germline CDR1 is SGHAT and CDR2 is FQNNGV. The CDR3 spans 16 residues. CDR3 loop: CASSLDWGQGLNEQFF. The CDR3 DNA sequence: TGTGCCAGCAGCTTAGATTGGGGACAGGGTTTGAATGAGCAGTTCTTC.

The DNA of the CDR3 is TGTGCCAGCAGTGAATATTGGAATGAGCAGTTCTTC. Its protein product is CASSEYWNEQFF. J is TRBJ2-1 and V is TRBV25-1; D gene unclear. Germline values: CDR1 MGHDK, CDR2 SYGVNS. The CDR3 is 12 amino acids. Trimming took 0 bases from V and 7 from J, leaving 4 bases between them.

This clonotype was seen more than once but under ten times. The chain combines TRBV5-1 with TRBJ2-3; the D gene is possibly TRBD2 (7 bases). Per the germline V gene, CDR1 is SGHRS and CDR2 is YFSETQ. V was clipped by 4 bases and J by 0 bases, with 21 bases between them. The CDR3 has 18 amino acids. The CDR3 reads CASSPRSRGGVSTDTQYF. The CDR3 nucleotides are TGCGCCAGCAGCCCACGTTCTAGAGGGGGGGTTAGCACAGATACGCAGTATTTT.